These 6 T cell receptor beta chains were all obtained from the same sample, sequenced in a study of monozygotic twins with inflammatory bowel disease (dated by TCRdb to about 2019). Library construction relied on 5' RACE. Sequencing was performed on an Illumina HiSeq 2500. TCRdb reprocessed the reads into one record per CDR3 protein sequence, lacking DNA. This sample's listing comprises fewer than 110,000 distinct CDR3 sequences. In total, the top ten clones hold less than 2% of the sample. The sequencing sample was made of blood. The origin of the receptors is a human donor with ulcerative colitis or Crohn's disease, or a healthy co-twin of an affected twin (not recorded which).

The CDR3 loop reads CASSFGGGTQETQYF. The chain recombines TRBV28 with TRBJ2-5; TCRdb selects TRBD1, and the lack of DNA leaves this call unchecked. From germline, CDR1 is MDHEN and CDR2 SYDVKM. The CDR3 contains 15 residues.

V and J are TRBV5-1 and TRBJ1-2; without DNA, the TCRdb call of TRBD1 cannot be checked. This CDR3 contains 13 residues. Germline V gives CDR1 SGHRS, CDR2 YFSETQ. The CDR3 region is CASSSSGGDGYTF.

The V gene is TRBV2, the J gene TRBJ2-7; TCRdb calls TRBD1, which cannot be checked without DNA. From germline, CDR1 is SNHLY and CDR2 FYNNEI. The CDR3 totals 14 residues. The CDR3 sequence is CASSGDRGSYEQYF.

The gene calls are TRBV30 and TRBJ2-1; with no DNA, the TCRdb D assignment of TRBD1 cannot be verified. Per the germline V gene, CDR1 is GTSNPN and CDR2 is SVGIG (reference sequence). The CDR3 length is 15 residues. CDR3: CAWSKLDRSDHEQFF.

The chain recombines TRBV6-2 or TRBV6-3 with TRBJ2-1; TCRdb lists TRBD2, though no DNA is available to test this call. The CDR3 length is 18 residues. Germline loops: CDR1 MNHEY, CDR2 SVGEGT. The CDR3 spells CASGSTHTGLAGGNEQFF.

The chain couples TRBV20-1 to TRBJ1-3; TCRdb lists TRBD1, though no DNA is available to test this call. The CDR3 runs 15 residues. CDR1 and CDR2 from the germline V gene are DFQATT and SNEGSKA (reference sequence). Here the CDR3 reads CSASPDSRSGNTIYF.